This TCR beta chain was found in a study of prognosis after radiotherapy for stage I lung cancer. Study context: A median of approximately 7 months after radiotherapy, distant metastases were seen in a few patients, while no significant progression was shown by 15.

This clonotype was counted ten times or more. TCR beta CDR3 was amplified from genomic DNA by two-round multiplex PCR. Initially, in first-round PCR, primers specific to each TRBV and TRBJ gene were used. From the multiplex PCR reads, TCRdb called clonotypes with MiXCR, one entry per CDR3 protein. The top ten hold under 45% of the sample, which has fewer than 30,000 distinct CDR3 sequences, about 30% seen once. This sample comprised PBMCs, obtained before or after stereotactic body radiation therapy (not recorded which). The TCR sequence derives from a donor over 45 with non-small cell lung cancer.

The CDR3 DNA follows: TGCAGTGCTAGCCAAGGAGGGGGCTCTGGAAACACCATATATTTT. This translates into CSASQGGGSGNTIYF. The chain carries TRBV20-1 and TRBJ1-3, with a possible D match to TRBD1 (6 bases). Germline V gives CDR1 DFQATT, CDR2 SNEGSKA (reference sequence). This CDR3 has 15 residues. V was cut by 3 bases and J by 0 bases, with 12 bases left in between.